The rows below give T cell receptor beta chains drawn from one sample of a study of OX40 agonist ivuxolimab in advanced cancers. TCRdb's table, derived via immunoSEQ multiplex PCR, lists solely in-frame clones and lacks some. The sample lists tens of thousands of clones, around nine tenths seen once, with about 11% in the top ten. This sample comprised CD4+ or CD8+ T cells sorted from blood, obtained in a trial of the OX40 agonist ivuxolimab. Receptors were obtained from an adult with an advanced solid tumor such as melanoma, head and neck, liver or kidney cancer. Both conserved end residues are part of each CDR3. Size tells how often a clone was seen (once, few, many) or the class of an expanded clone, and some rows leave it out.

abundance: NA; j_gene: TRBJ2-5; v_gene: TRBV11-2; CDR3aa: CASSLGPGREVVRTQYF
abundance: NA; j_gene: TRBJ1-1; v_gene: TRBV2; CDR3aa: CASSEGQQNTEAFF
abundance: NA; j_gene: TRBJ1-5; v_gene: TRBV19; CDR3aa: CASSVTADKNQPQHF
abundance: NA; j_gene: TRBJ2-7; v_gene: TRBV6-5; CDR3aa: CASSSRQTYEQYF
abundance: once; j_gene: TRBJ2-7; v_gene: TRBV19; CDR3aa: CASSGAGTPTYEQYF
abundance: NA; j_gene: TRBJ2-5; v_gene: TRBV30; CDR3aa: CASGTPQETQYF
abundance: NA; j_gene: TRBJ1-1; v_gene: TRBV29-1; CDR3aa: CSISSGEAFF
abundance: NA; j_gene: TRBJ2-1; v_gene: TRBV27; CDR3aa: CASRRGGEQFF
abundance: NA; j_gene: TRBJ2-7; v_gene: TRBV30; CDR3aa: CAWQTAYEQYF
abundance: few; j_gene: TRBJ1-2; v_gene: TRBV28; CDR3aa: CASRARTGTRGYGYTF
abundance: NA; j_gene: TRBJ2-3; v_gene: TRBV28; CDR3aa: CASSSIPGTSGVGGTDTQYF
abundance: NA; j_gene: TRBJ1-6; v_gene: TRBV6-5; CDR3aa: CASRIPGQGSPLHF
abundance: NA; j_gene: TRBJ2-3; v_gene: TRBV4-1; CDR3aa: CAGSEVGAVDTQYF
abundance: NA; j_gene: TRBJ1-2; v_gene: TRBV25-1; CDR3aa: CASRGVYGYTF
abundance: NA; j_gene: TRBJ1-6; v_gene: TRBV19; CDR3aa: CASSLRYRGPATPLHF
abundance: few; j_gene: TRBJ1-1; v_gene: TRBV5-1; CDR3aa: CASRTGNTEAFF